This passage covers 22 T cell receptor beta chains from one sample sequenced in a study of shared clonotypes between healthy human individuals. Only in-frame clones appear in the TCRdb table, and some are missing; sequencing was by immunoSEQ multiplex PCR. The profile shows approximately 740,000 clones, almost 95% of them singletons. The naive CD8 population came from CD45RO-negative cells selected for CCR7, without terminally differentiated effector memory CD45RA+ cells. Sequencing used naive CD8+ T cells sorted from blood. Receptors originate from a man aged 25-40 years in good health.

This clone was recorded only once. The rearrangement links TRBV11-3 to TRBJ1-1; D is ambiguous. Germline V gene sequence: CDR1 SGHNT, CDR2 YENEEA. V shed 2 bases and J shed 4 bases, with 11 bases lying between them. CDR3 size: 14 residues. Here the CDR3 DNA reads TGTGCCAGCAGCTTATCCCCGTCGGGCACTGAAGCTTTCTTT. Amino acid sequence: CASSLSPSGTEAFF.

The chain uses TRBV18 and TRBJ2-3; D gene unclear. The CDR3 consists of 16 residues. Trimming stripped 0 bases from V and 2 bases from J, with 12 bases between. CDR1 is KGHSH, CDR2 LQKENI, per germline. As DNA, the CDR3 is TGTGCCAGCTCACCACCTTTGACGGTCCTCACAGATACGCAGTATTTT. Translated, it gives CASSPPLTVLTDTQYF.

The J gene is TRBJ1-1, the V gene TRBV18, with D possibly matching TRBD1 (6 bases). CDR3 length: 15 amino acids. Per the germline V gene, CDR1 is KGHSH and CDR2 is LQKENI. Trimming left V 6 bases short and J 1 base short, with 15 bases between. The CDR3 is CASSLVAGQNTEAFF. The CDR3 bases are TGTGCCAGCTCCCTAGTAGCGGGACAGAACACTGAAGCTTTCTTT.

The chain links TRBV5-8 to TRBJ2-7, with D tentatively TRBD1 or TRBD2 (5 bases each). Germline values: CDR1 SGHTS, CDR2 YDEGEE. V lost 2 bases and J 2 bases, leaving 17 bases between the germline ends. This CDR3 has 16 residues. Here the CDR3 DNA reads TGTGCCAGCAGCTTCCCTACCGGGACCAAGACCTACGAGCAGTACTTC. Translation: CASSFPTGTKTYEQYF.

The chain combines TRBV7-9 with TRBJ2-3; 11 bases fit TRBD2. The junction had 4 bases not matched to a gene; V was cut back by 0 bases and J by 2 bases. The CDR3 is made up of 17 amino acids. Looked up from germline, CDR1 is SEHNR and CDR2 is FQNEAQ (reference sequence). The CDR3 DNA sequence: TGTGCCAGCAGCTTAGCTACTAGCGGGAGCCACACAGATACGCAGTATTTT. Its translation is CASSLATSGSHTDTQYF.

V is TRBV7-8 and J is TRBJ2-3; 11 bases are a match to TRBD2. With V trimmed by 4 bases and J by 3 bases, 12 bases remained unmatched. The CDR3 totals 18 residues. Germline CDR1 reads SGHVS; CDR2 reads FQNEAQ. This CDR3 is CASSSAMGLAGGTDTQYF. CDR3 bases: TGTGCCAGCAGCTCAGCAATGGGGCTAGCGGGAGGTACAGATACGCAGTATTTT. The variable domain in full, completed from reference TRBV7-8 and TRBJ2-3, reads GAGVSQSPRYKVAKRGQDVALRCDPISGHVSLFWYQQALGQGPEFLTYFQNEAQLDKSGLPSDRFFAERPEGSVSTLKIQRTQQEDSAVYLCASSSAMGLAGGTDTQYFGPGTRLTVL.

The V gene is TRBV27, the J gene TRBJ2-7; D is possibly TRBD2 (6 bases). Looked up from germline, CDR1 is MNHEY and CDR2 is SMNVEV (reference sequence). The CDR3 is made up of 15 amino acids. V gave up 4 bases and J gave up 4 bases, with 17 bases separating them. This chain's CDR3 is CASSSRDFGLYEQYF. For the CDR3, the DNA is TGTGCCAGCAGTTCCCGGGACTTCGGTTTATACGAGCAGTACTTC.

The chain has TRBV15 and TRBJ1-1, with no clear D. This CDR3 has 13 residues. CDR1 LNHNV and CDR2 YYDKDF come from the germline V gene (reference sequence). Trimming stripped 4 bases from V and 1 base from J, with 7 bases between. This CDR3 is CATSNEANTEAFF. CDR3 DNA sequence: TGTGCCACCAGCAACGAGGCGAACACTGAAGCTTTCTTT.

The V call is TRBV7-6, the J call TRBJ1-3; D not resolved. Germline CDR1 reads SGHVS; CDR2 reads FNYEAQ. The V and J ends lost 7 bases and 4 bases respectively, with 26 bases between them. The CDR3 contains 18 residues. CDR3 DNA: TGTGCCAGCACCCCATATGGTCGGCTGACCTCTTGGGGAAACACCATATATTTT. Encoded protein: CASTPYGRLTSWGNTIYF.

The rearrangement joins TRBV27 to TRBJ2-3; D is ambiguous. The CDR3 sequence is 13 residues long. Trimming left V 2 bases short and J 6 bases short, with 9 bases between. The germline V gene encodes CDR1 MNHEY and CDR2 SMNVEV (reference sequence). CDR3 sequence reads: CASSLNFVDTQYF. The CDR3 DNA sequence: TGTGCCAGCAGTTTAAATTTCGTCGATACGCAGTATTTT.

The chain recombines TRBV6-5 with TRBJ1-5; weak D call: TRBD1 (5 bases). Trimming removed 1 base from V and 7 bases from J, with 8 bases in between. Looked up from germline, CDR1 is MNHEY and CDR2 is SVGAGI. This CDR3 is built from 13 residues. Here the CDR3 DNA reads TGTGCCAGCAGTTACTTTGGGGGGCAGCCCCAGCATTTT. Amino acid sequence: CASSYFGGQPQHF.

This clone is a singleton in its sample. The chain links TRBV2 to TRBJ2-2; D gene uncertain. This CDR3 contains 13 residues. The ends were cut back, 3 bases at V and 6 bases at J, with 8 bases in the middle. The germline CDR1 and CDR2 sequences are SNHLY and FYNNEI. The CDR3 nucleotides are TGTGCCAGCAGTGACTGGGATGCCGGGGAGCTGTTTTTT. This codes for CASSDWDAGELFF.

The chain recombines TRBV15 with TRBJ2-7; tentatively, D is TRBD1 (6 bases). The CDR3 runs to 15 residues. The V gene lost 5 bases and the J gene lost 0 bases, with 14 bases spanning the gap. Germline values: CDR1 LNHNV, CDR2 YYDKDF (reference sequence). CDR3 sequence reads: CATSSEQGSSYEQYF. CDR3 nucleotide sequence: TGTGCCACCAGCTCGGAACAGGGTTCCTCCTACGAGCAGTACTTC.

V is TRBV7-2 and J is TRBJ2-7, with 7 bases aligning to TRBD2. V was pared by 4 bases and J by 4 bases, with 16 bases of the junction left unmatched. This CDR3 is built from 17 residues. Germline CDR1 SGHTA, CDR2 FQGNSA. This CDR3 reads CASSSPGESGIFYEQYF. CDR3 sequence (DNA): TGTGCCAGCAGCTCCCCGGGCGAGAGCGGGATTTTTTACGAGCAGTACTTC.

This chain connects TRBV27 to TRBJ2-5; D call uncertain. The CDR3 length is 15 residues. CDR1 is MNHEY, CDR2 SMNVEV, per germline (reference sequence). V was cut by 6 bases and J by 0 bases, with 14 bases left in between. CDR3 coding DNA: TGTGCCAGCAGCGTTAACGAATTGTACCAAGAGACCCAGTACTTC. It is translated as CASSVNELYQETQYF.

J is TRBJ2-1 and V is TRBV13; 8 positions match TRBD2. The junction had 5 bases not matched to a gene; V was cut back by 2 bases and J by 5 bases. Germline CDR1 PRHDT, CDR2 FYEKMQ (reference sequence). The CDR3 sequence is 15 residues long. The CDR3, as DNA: TGTGCCAGCAGCTTAACTAGCGGACGTAACAATGAGCAGTTCTTC. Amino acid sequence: CASSLTSGRNNEQFF. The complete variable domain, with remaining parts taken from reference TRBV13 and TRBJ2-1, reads AAGVIQSPRHLIKEKRETATLKCYPIPRHDTVYWYQQGPGQDPQFLISFYEKMQSDKGSIPDRFSAQQFSDYHSELNMSSLELGDSALYFCASSLTSGRNNEQFFGPGTRLTVL.

CDR3 region: CASSIMNTGELFF. The CDR3 DNA reads TGTGCCAGCTCTATTATGAACACCGGGGAGCTGTTTTTT. This sequence joins TRBV9 and TRBJ2-2; D uncertain. CDR1 and CDR2 (germline): SGDLS, YYNGEE. The CDR3 covers 13 residues. Trimming took off 7 bases at V and 1 base at J, with 8 bases between the two ends.

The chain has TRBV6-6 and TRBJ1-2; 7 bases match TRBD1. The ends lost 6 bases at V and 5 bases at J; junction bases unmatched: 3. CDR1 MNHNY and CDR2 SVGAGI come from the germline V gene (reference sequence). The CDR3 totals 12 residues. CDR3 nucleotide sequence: TGTGCCAGCAGCGACAGGGAGTATGGCTACACCTTC. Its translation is CASSDREYGYTF.

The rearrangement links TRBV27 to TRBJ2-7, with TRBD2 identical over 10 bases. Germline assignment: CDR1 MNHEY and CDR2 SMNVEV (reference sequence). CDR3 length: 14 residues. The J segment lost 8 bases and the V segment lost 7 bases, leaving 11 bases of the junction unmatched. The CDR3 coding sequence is TGTGCCAGCACTTCTAGCGGGAGATCCACTAAGCAGTACTTC. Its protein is CASTSSGRSTKQYF.

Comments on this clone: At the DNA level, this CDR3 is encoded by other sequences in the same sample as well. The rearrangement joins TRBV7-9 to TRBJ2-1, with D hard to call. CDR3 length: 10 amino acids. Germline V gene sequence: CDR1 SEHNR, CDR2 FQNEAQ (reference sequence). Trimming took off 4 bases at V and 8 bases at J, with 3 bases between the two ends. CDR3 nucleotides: TGTGCCAGCAGCTCGTATGAGCAGTTCTTC. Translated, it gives CASSSYEQFF.

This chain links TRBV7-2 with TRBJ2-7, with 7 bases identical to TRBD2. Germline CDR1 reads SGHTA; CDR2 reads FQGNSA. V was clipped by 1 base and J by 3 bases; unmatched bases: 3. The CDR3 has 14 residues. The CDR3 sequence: CASSLGRDYYEQYF. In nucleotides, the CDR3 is TGTGCCAGCAGCTTAGGCCGGGACTACTACGAGCAGTACTTC.

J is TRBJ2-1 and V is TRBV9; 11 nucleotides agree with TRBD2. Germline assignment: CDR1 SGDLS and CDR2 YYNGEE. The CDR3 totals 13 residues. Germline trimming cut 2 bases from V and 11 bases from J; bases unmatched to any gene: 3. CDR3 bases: TGTGCCAGCAGCGTCCTAGCGGGAGGTAAGCAGTTCTTC. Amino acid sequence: CASSVLAGGKQFF.